Below are 29 T cell receptor beta chains sequenced from a single sample in a study of shared T cell receptors in the human thymus. Clones were sequenced by immunoSEQ multiplex PCR, and TCRdb holds only the in-frame ones, with some missing. The table records fewer than 700,000 clones, over 75% of them present only once. This same sample was also part of a study on human thymus T cells.

The source material was thymocytes. These receptors were collected from a boy younger than two with a congenital heart defect.

This clone was seen more than once but under ten times. This sequence joins TRBV4-3 and TRBJ2-1; TRBD2 aligns across 12 bases. The J segment lost 8 bases and the V segment lost 0 bases, leaving 11 bases of the junction unmatched. CDR3 size: 18 residues. In germline, CDR1 is LGHNA, CDR2 YSLEER. CDR3 nucleotides: TGCGCCAGCAGCCAAGATAGGCCTAGCGGGAGGGCTTTGGATGAGCAGTTCTTC. It translates to CASSQDRPSGRALDEQFF.

The chain has TRBV7-2 and TRBJ1-4; TRBD1 matches 7 bases. CDR3 length equals 18 residues. Germline V lookup: CDR1 SGHTA, CDR2 FQGNSA. V was pared by 0 bases and J by 5 bases, with 12 bases of the junction left unmatched. CDR3 bases: TGTGCCAGCAGCTTAGCCGCCCTAAACAGGGGCCCAAATGAAAAACTGTTTTTT. This codes for CASSLAALNRGPNEKLFF.

The chain couples TRBV5-1 to TRBJ1-1; D is unclear. The germline gives CDR1 SGHRS, CDR2 YFSETQ. Trimming left V 4 bases short and J 0 bases short, with 16 bases between. The CDR3 has 16 residues. Here the CDR3 reads CASSLLPGIMNTEAFF. CDR3 sequence (DNA): TGCGCCAGCAGCCTCCTCCCGGGAATCATGAACACTGAAGCTTTCTTT.

The J gene is TRBJ2-2, the V gene TRBV9; 10 nucleotides align to TRBD1. The CDR3 contains 17 residues. Germline V gene data show CDR1 as SGDLS and CDR2 as YYNGEE. Trimming at V came to 3 bases and at J to 1 base, leaving 6 bases not matched to a gene. This CDR3 is CASSAPGQGQNTGELFF. The CDR3 DNA sequence: TGTGCCAGCAGCGCGCCGGGACAGGGGCAGAACACCGGGGAGCTGTTTTTT.

The chain uses TRBV29-1 and TRBJ2-3, with D possibly matching TRBD2 (5 bases). This CDR3 comprises 14 residues. Trimming stripped 5 bases from V and 3 bases from J, with 15 bases between. Germline CDR1 SQVTM, CDR2 ANQGSEA. CDR3 sequence (DNA): TGCAGCGTTCCTGGCCTAGCTGCTACAGATACGCAGTATTTT. Translated: CSVPGLAATDTQYF.

CDR3 residues: CASSGGGLAGDKDTQYF. Here the CDR3 DNA reads TGTGCCAGCAGTGGGGGTGGACTAGCGGGAGATAAAGATACGCAGTATTTT. This rearrangement joins TRBV6-1 to TRBJ2-3, with 13 bases that match TRBD2. CDR1 and CDR2 from the germline V gene are MNHNS and SASEGT. CDR3 length: 17 residues. The V gene end was trimmed by 4 bases and the J gene end by 5 bases; junction bases not matched to a gene: 9.

The count of this clone is one. This rearrangement joins TRBV14 to TRBJ2-1; 7 bases are shared with TRBD2. The length of the CDR3 is 16 residues. Per the germline V gene, CDR1 is SGHDN and CDR2 is FVKESK. J was trimmed by 5 bases and V by 1 base; bases with no gene match: 8. The CDR3 nucleotides are TGTGCCAGCAGCCAAGGCCGGCTAGCGGTTAACAATGAGCAGTTCTTC. This codes for CASSQGRLAVNNEQFF.

The V call is TRBV28, the J call TRBJ1-1, with 7 nucleotides matching TRBD1. CDR3 length: 14 amino acids. V shed 3 bases and J 8 bases; nucleotides not matched to a gene: 9. Germline V CDR1 and CDR2: MDHEN, SYDVKM. CDR3 region: CASSFSYRGREAFF. The CDR3 DNA reads as TGTGCCAGCAGTTTCTCCTACAGGGGTAGGGAAGCTTTCTTT.

The chain links TRBV29-1 to TRBJ2-5; D unresolved. Germline values: CDR1 SQVTM, CDR2 ANQGSEA. This CDR3 spans 13 amino acids. Trimming stripped 7 bases from V and 1 base from J, with 13 bases between. CDR3 loop: CSGFRILQETQYF. The CDR3 DNA reads as TGCAGCGGGTTCAGGATACTCCAAGAGACCCAGTACTTC.

The chain combines TRBV4-3 with TRBJ1-5, with D perhaps TRBD1 (6 bases). Germline CDR1 LGHNA, CDR2 YSLEER. The CDR3 totals 15 residues. V gave up 1 base and J gave up 4 bases, with 11 bases separating them. The CDR3 sequence: CASSQVTGENQPQHF. The CDR3 DNA reads as TGCGCCAGCAGCCAAGTGACAGGCGAAAATCAGCCCCAGCATTTT.

This chain joins TRBV14 and TRBJ2-1; D possibly corresponds to TRBD2 (6 bases). With 3 bases removed from V and 7 bases from J, the gap between germline ends came to 13 bases. The CDR3 totals 14 residues. Germline V gene lookup returns CDR1 SGHDN and CDR2 FVKESK. The CDR3 here is CASSQGEAGNEQFF. DNA of the CDR3: TGTGCCAGCAGCCAGGGGGAGGCCGGTAATGAGCAGTTCTTC.

The J gene is TRBJ2-1, the V gene TRBV6-5; 10 nucleotides line up with TRBD1. The junction had 5 bases not matched to a gene; V was cut back by 6 bases and J by 3 bases. The CDR3 runs to 15 residues. The V gene's germline CDR1 is MNHEY and CDR2 SVGAGI. The CDR3 here is CASRMRDRGYNEQFF. In DNA form, the CDR3 reads TGTGCCAGCAGAATGCGGGACAGGGGCTACAATGAGCAGTTCTTC.

The chain uses TRBV21-1 and TRBJ2-7; TRBD2, the D gene given by the table, was not confirmed from the DNA. TRBV21-1 is recorded as a pseudogene. The CDR3 extends over 16 amino acids. CDR3 coding DNA: TGTGCCAGCAGCAATTTCGGGGGGCGCATAACGGACGAGCAGTACTTC. This gives the protein CASSNFGGRITDEQYF.

V usage is TRBV29-1 and J usage is TRBJ2-3; 7 bases are a match to TRBD2. The germline gives CDR1 SQVTM, CDR2 ANQGSEA. The length of the CDR3 is 14 residues. The J segment lost 2 bases and the V segment lost 6 bases, leaving 8 bases of the junction unmatched. CDR3 sequence (DNA): TGCAGCGTGACCATGAGCGGGATCACAGATACGCAGTATTTT. Its protein product is CSVTMSGITDTQYF.

V usage is TRBV6-1 and J usage is TRBJ1-2; D uncertain. Germline CDR1 is MNHNS and CDR2 is SASEGT. Trimming removed 5 bases from V and 3 bases from J, with 10 bases in between. The CDR3 length is 13 residues. The CDR3 DNA is TGTGCCAGCAGTACCCGACTGTACTATGGCTACACCTTC. Protein product: CASSTRLYYGYTF.

The V gene is TRBV27, the J gene TRBJ2-1, with TRBD2 identical over 8 bases. The CDR3 spans 17 residues. V lost 4 bases to trimming and J lost 2 bases; unmatched junction nucleotides: 10. Germline CDR1 is MNHEY and CDR2 is SMNVEV (reference sequence). CDR3 coding DNA: TGTGCCAGCAGTTCCAAAGCCCCGGGACTAGCCTACAATGAGCAGTTCTTC. It is translated as CASSSKAPGLAYNEQFF.

V is TRBV4-3 and J is TRBJ2-7, with 11 bases lining up with TRBD2. Germline lookup yields CDR1 LGHNA and CDR2 YSLEER. Trimming cost V 1 base and J 3 bases; bases outside gene matches: 11. The CDR3 sequence is 18 residues long. The CDR3 protein is CASSQGPLTSGSDYEQYF. CDR3 bases: TGCGCCAGCAGCCAAGGGCCCCTAACTAGCGGGAGCGACTACGAGCAGTACTTC.

The CDR3 region has the DNA TGTGCCAGCTCATCCCGGGACAGGGGCGCCAAAAACATTCAGTACTTC. Protein sequence: CASSSRDRGAKNIQYF. The chain has TRBV18 and TRBJ2-4; TRBD1 agrees at 10 bases. This CDR3 is built from 16 residues. The germline gives CDR1 KGHSH, CDR2 LQKENI. V gave up 5 bases and J gave up 1 base; unmatched junction bases: 5.

The chain employs TRBV9 and TRBJ1-1; perhaps TRBD1 as D (5 bases). V lost 0 bases, J lost 2 bases, and 20 bases lay in between. CDR1 and CDR2 from the germline V gene are SGDLS and YYNGEE. This CDR3 has 18 amino acids. The CDR3 loop is CASSVVSGFVLENTEAFF. CDR3 bases: TGTGCCAGCAGCGTAGTTTCAGGGTTCGTTCTTGAAAACACTGAAGCTTTCTTT. Looking up the rest from reference TRBV9 and TRBJ1-1 gives the full variable domain: DSGVTQTPKHLITATGQRVTLRCSPRSGDLSVYWYQQSLDQGLQFLIQYYNGEERAKGNILERFSAQQFPDLHSELNLSSLELGDSALYFCASSVVSGFVLENTEAFFGQGTRLTVV.

This clone was counted between two and nine times. The chain recombines TRBV15 with TRBJ1-3; 7 bases agree with TRBD1. J gave up 3 bases and V 5 bases, and 16 bases lay outside the gene matches. The CDR3 spans 18 residues. The germline CDR1 and CDR2 sequences are LNHNV and YYDKDF (reference sequence). The CDR3 loop is CATSFRTGYRGYGNTIYF. As DNA, the CDR3 is TGTGCCACCAGCTTCAGAACGGGCTACAGGGGATATGGAAACACCATATATTTT. Full variable domain (rest looked up from reference TRBV15 and TRBJ1-3): DAMVIQNPRYQVTQFGKPVTLSCSQTLNHNVMYWYQQKSSQAPKLLFHYYDKDFNNEADTPDNFQSRRPNTSFCFLDIRSPGLGDTAMYLCATSFRTGYRGYGNTIYFGEGSWLTVV.

The J gene is TRBJ2-7, the V gene TRBV4-2; TRBD1 aligns across 8 bases. From germline, CDR1 is LGHNA and CDR2 YNFKEQ. The V and J ends lost 4 bases and 1 base, in that order; junction bases with no gene match: 3. The CDR3 covers 14 residues. CDR3 region: CASSPGQGSYEQYF. CDR3 nucleotide sequence: TGTGCCAGCAGCCCCGGACAGGGATCCTACGAGCAGTACTTC.

The chain carries TRBV19 and TRBJ1-5; possible D gene TRBD1, 5 bases. Germline loops: CDR1 LNHDA, CDR2 SQIVND (reference sequence). V lost 0 bases to trimming and J lost 0 bases, with 15 bases between them. CDR3 length: 18 amino acids. The CDR3 bases are TGTGCCAGTAGTATAGATCCTCGACAGCCTCATAGCAATCAGCCCCAGCATTTT. Protein: CASSIDPRQPHSNQPQHF. Variable domain in full (rest from reference TRBV19 and TRBJ1-5): DGGITQSPKYLFRKEGQNVTLSCEQNLNHDAMYWYRQDPGQGLRLIYYSQIVNDFQKGDIAEGYSVSREKKESFPLTVTSAQKNPTAFYLCASSIDPRQPHSNQPQHFGDGTRLSIL.

This chain uses TRBV5-6 with TRBJ1-5; 8 bases agree with TRBD1. The germline V gene encodes CDR1 SGHDT and CDR2 YYEEEE. After removal of 4 bases from V and 4 bases from J, the junction contained 10 bases not matched to a gene. This CDR3 contains 16 residues. The chain's CDR3 is CASSQQGALSNQPQHF. CDR3 bases: TGTGCCAGCAGCCAGCAGGGGGCGCTAAGTAATCAGCCCCAGCATTTT.

This chain joins TRBV5-1 and TRBJ2-3; tentatively, D is TRBD2 (5 bases). Germline-derived CDR1 and CDR2 are SGHRS and YFSETQ. The ends were cut back, 0 bases at V and 2 bases at J, with 16 bases in the middle. The CDR3 is made up of 17 amino acids. The CDR3 here is CASSLDLSSRFTDTQYF. CDR3 in DNA: TGCGCCAGCAGCTTGGACTTGTCTAGCCGTTTCACAGATACGCAGTATTTT.

Concerning this clone itself: The junction differs from germline at one of its ends, possibly a read error. The J gene is TRBJ1-1, the V gene TRBV5-8; TRBD1 is a possible D gene (6 bases). Germline V gene sequence: CDR1 SGHTS, CDR2 YDEGEE. The CDR3 extends over 16 amino acids. Here the CDR3 reads CASSLAGRGWSTEAFF. As DNA, the CDR3 is TGTGCCAGCAGCTTGGCCGGCAGGGGATGGAGCACTGAAGCCTTCTTT.

The chain joins TRBV11-2 to TRBJ2-7; perhaps TRBD1 as D (6 bases). Germline V CDR1 and CDR2: SGHAT, FQNNGV. CDR3 length: 15 residues. The V end lost 2 bases, the J end lost 6 bases, and 17 bases lay between the germline ends. CDR3 sequence (DNA): TGTGCCAGCAGCTTACCTATTCGACAGGATGGCGAGCAGTACTTC. Amino acid sequence: CASSLPIRQDGEQYF.

This clone was counted once. The gene calls are TRBV7-2 and TRBJ2-3; 11 bases align to TRBD2. CDR3 length equals 17 residues. Trimming removed 3 bases from V and 2 bases from J; junction bases left unmatched: 7. Germline values: CDR1 SGHTA, CDR2 FQGNSA. In DNA, the CDR3 is TGTGCCAGCAGCTTTCGACTAGCGGGATATGTCACAGATACGCAGTATTTT. This sequence encodes CASSFRLAGYVTDTQYF.

The chain has TRBV9 and TRBJ1-2; possibly TRBD1 for D (5 bases). Germline CDR1 reads SGDLS; CDR2 reads YYNGEE. The CDR3 extends over 14 amino acids. V was trimmed by 4 bases and J by 0 bases, leaving 10 bases between them. CDR3 loop: CASSPTVTNYGYTF. In DNA form, the CDR3 reads TGTGCCAGCAGCCCGACAGTAACTAACTATGGCTACACCTTC.

The chain links TRBV7-9 to TRBJ2-1; TRBD2 aligns across 11 bases. The CDR3 is 19 residues long. J lost 3 bases, V lost 1 base, and 11 bases had no gene match. The germline CDR1 and CDR2 sequences are SEHNR and FQNEAQ (reference sequence). Here the CDR3 DNA reads TGTGCCAGCAGCTTAGGCCCCGGCCCTACTAGCGGGAGCTACAATGAGCAGTTCTTC. Its protein product is CASSLGPGPTSGSYNEQFF.